These 17 T cell receptor beta chains share one sample of origin, sequenced in a study of blood T cell repertoires in COVID-19. Using immunoSEQ multiplex PCR, the repertoire was profiled, and TCRdb retains in-frame clones only, with some absent. The table has tens of thousands of clones, roughly four fifths seen once; the top ten hold more than 10%. Sequencing was performed on peripheral blood. Receptors originate from a man in his fifties or sixties with COVID-19, enrolled during active disease.

The chain employs TRBV4-3 and TRBJ2-1; TRBD1 matches at 7 bases. This CDR3 comprises 15 residues. Trimming cost V 1 base and J 5 bases; bases outside gene matches: 5. Germline CDR1 LGHNA, CDR2 YSLEER. The CDR3 protein is CASSQGPTGNNEQFF. In DNA, the CDR3 is TGCGCCAGCAGCCAAGGCCCGACAGGGAACAATGAGCAGTTCTTC.

This rearrangement joins TRBV5-5 to TRBJ2-7; tentatively, D is TRBD1 (6 bases). V lost 5 bases and J 7 bases, leaving 22 bases between the germline ends. Looked up from germline, CDR1 is SGHKS and CDR2 is YYEKEE (reference sequence). The CDR3 is 15 amino acids. The CDR3 nucleotides are TGTGCCAGCAGTCAACGGCAGGGGACAATAGATGAGCAGTACTTC. Protein: CASSQRQGTIDEQYF.

V is TRBV7-2 and J is TRBJ1-4; 9 nucleotides align to TRBD1. V dropped 4 bases and J dropped 1; count of bases not matched to a gene: 1. The germline gives CDR1 SGHTA, CDR2 FQGNSA. This CDR3 is 15 amino acids long. DNA of the CDR3: TGTGCCAGCAGCTGGGGACAGGGAACTAATGAAAAACTGTTTTTT. Translating gives CASSWGQGTNEKLFF.

The genes are TRBV7-2 and TRBJ2-1; D is perhaps TRBD2 (6 bases). The CDR3 loop spans 15 amino acids. The germline V gene encodes CDR1 SGHTA and CDR2 FQGNSA. With 2 bases removed from V and 8 bases from J, the gap between germline ends came to 16 bases. In DNA, the CDR3 is TGTGCCAGCAGCTTACACGCCGGGAGAAGCGATGAGCAGTTCTTC. Translation gives CASSLHAGRSDEQFF.

This chain uses TRBV7-3 with TRBJ2-1; 8 nucleotides agree with TRBD1. After removal of 5 bases from V and 5 bases from J, the junction contained 14 bases not matched to a gene. This CDR3 has 17 amino acids. Germline V gene sequence: CDR1 SGHTA, CDR2 FQGTGA. Here the CDR3 DNA reads TGTGCCAGCAGCCGTTTATTAGGGACAGGCTTCAACAATGAGCAGTTCTTC. As protein: CASSRLLGTGFNNEQFF.

V and J are TRBV5-1 and TRBJ2-5; D remains unclear. The CDR3 has 16 residues. The V end lost 1 base, the J end lost 2 bases, and 15 bases lay between the germline ends. Looked up from germline, CDR1 is SGHRS and CDR2 is YFSETQ. This CDR3 is CASSLLPVYSQETQYF. Here the CDR3 DNA reads TGCGCCAGCAGCTTGCTCCCCGTGTACAGTCAAGAGACCCAGTACTTC.

This chain uses TRBV15 with TRBJ2-1, with D perhaps matching TRBD2 (5 bases). The CDR3 totals 13 residues. Trimming pared 0 bases from V and 6 bases from J, leaving 6 bases between. CDR1 and CDR2 (germline): LNHNV, YYDKDF (reference sequence). The CDR3: CATSRDEGNEQFF. The DNA of the CDR3 is TGTGCCACCAGCAGAGATGAGGGCAATGAGCAGTTCTTC.

The chain combines TRBV2 with TRBJ2-5, with 7 bases aligning to TRBD1. The CDR3 length is 15 residues. V trimming: 6 bases; J trimming: 0 bases; junction bases outside the gene matches: 7. CDR1 is SNHLY, CDR2 FYNNEI, per germline. CDR3 in DNA: TGTGCCAGCAGCGTCCGGGACAGTCACCAAGAGACCCAGTACTTC. Translated, it gives CASSVRDSHQETQYF.

This sequence joins TRBV18 and TRBJ2-5, with TRBD2 identical over 12 bases. Trimming cost V 5 bases and J 2 bases; bases outside gene matches: 6. Germline CDR1 KGHSH, CDR2 LQKENI. This CDR3 spans 16 amino acids. The CDR3 sequence: CASSRLAGVTQETQYF. Written as DNA, the CDR3 is TGTGCCAGCTCAAGACTAGCGGGGGTTACACAAGAGACCCAGTACTTC.

The chain's CDR3 is CASSQVSDYITDTQYF. In DNA, the CDR3 is TGTGCCAGCAGCCAAGTCTCGGACTACATCACAGATACGCAGTATTTT. V gene TRBV14 combines with J gene TRBJ2-3, with D possibly TRBD2 on 6 matching bases. Trimming took 1 base from V and 2 from J, leaving 13 bases between them. This CDR3 is built from 16 residues. The germline CDR1 and CDR2 sequences are SGHDN and FVKESK.

The V and J genes are TRBV3-1 (or the pseudogene TRBV3-2) and TRBJ2-7; D is undetermined. Germline loops: CDR1 LGHDT, CDR2 YNNKEL (reference sequence). V lost 0 bases, J lost 3 bases, and 21 bases lay in between. CDR3 length equals 18 residues. CDR3 coding DNA: TGTGCCAGCAGCCAAGATCCAGAATGCTTGGCCTTCTTCTACGAGCAGTACTTC. It specifies CASSQDPECLAFFYEQYF.

CDR3 DNA: TGTGCCAGCAGCCCCCGGGACTCCTACGAGCAGTACTTC. Protein sequence: CASSPRDSYEQYF. The genes are TRBV9 and TRBJ2-7; D is perhaps TRBD2 (5 bases). The CDR3 sequence is 13 residues long. The V end was cut by 4 bases, the J end by 0 bases, with 8 bases between. The V gene's germline CDR1 is SGDLS and CDR2 YYNGEE.

The chain has TRBV18 and TRBJ2-2; 11 bases map to TRBD1. The CDR3 length is 16 residues. J lost 4 bases, V lost 2 bases, and 3 bases had no gene match. Germline CDR1 and CDR2: KGHSH and LQKENI. The CDR3 coding sequence is TGTGCCAGCTCACCAGGACAGGGGGCAGGCACCGGGGAGCTGTTTTTT. This gives the protein CASSPGQGAGTGELFF.

This chain connects TRBV30 to TRBJ1-2; TRBD1 matches 7 bases. Looked up from germline, CDR1 is GTSNPN and CDR2 is SVGIG (reference sequence). CDR3 length: 14 amino acids. The V gene end was trimmed by 3 bases and the J gene end by 2 bases; junction bases not matched to a gene: 6. CDR3 coding DNA: TGTGCCTGGAGCAGGGACAGCACAAACTATGGCTACACCTTC. It yields the protein CAWSRDSTNYGYTF.

The V gene is TRBV7-3, the J gene TRBJ2-1; 8 bases line up with TRBD2. The V segment lost 4 bases and the J segment 6 bases; nucleotides outside the gene matches: 5. Germline-derived CDR1 and CDR2 are SGHTA and FQGTGA. CDR3 length equals 14 residues. The DNA of the CDR3 is TGTGCCAGCAGCTCCGGGACTAGTGTCAATGAGCAGTTCTTC. It yields the protein CASSSGTSVNEQFF. The variable domain in full, with the rest retrieved from reference TRBV7-3 and TRBJ2-1, is GAGVSQTPSNKVTEKGKYVELRCDPISGHTALYWYRQSLGQGPEFLIYFQGTGAADDSGLPNDRFFAVRPEGSVSTLKIQRTERGDSAVYLCASSSGTSVNEQFFGPGTRLTVL.

The J gene is TRBJ2-3, the V gene TRBV3-1 (or the pseudogene TRBV3-2); maybe TRBD2 (5 bases). The V gene's germline CDR1 is LGHDT and CDR2 YNNKEL (reference sequence). Trimming removed 4 bases at V and 8 bases at J, with 22 bases between. This CDR3 comprises 16 residues. DNA for the CDR3: TGTGCCAGCAGCCCGCCGGGATCCGGCACACAAGGTACGCAGTATTTT. Translated: CASSPPGSGTQGTQYF.

The rearrangement uses TRBV5-1 and TRBJ2-2, with no clear D. V shed 7 bases and J shed 0 bases, with 7 bases lying between them. The germline gives CDR1 SGHRS, CDR2 YFSETQ. CDR3 length: 13 residues. The CDR3 sequence is CASQDANTGELFF. In nucleotides, the CDR3 is TGCGCCAGCCAGGATGCGAACACCGGGGAGCTGTTTTTT. Complete variable domain (other parts from reference TRBV5-1 and TRBJ2-2): KAGVTQTPRYLIKTRGQQVTLSCSPISGHRSVSWYQQTPGQGLQFLFEYFSETQRNKGNFPGRFSGRQFSNSRSEMNVSTLELGDSALYLCASQDANTGELFFGEGSRLTVL.